The next 10 T cell receptor beta chains were all read from a single sample in a study of tumor and adjacent non-tumor tissue in lung cancer. Three rounds of nested PCR, following a modified ARM-PCR protocol, produced the TCRbeta library. TCRdb reprocessed the multiplex PCR reads via MiXCR and lists one record per CDR3 protein. This table holds approximately 120,000 distinct CDR3 sequences, 60% to 80% found once. No cell sorting was done before RNA was extracted from the tissue. This non-tumor lung sample came from over 3 cm beyond the tumor edge. The sample taken for sequencing was distant non-tumor lung tissue. Source of these receptors: a man aged 55 to 70 with non-small cell lung cancer.

For this clonotype: This may be a read error: a much more frequent sequence differs by one nucleotide. CDR3 protein: CASSEVGQGGFQPQQF. CDR3 DNA: TGTGCCAGCAGTGAAGTTGGACAGGGGGGGTTTCAGCCCCAGCAATTT. V and J are TRBV6-1 and TRBJ1-5; 10 bases are shared with TRBD1. Germline V CDR1 and CDR2: MNHNS, SASEGT. The CDR3 covers 16 residues.

Many counts were recorded for this clonotype. The chain is built from TRBV29-1 and TRBJ1-1; TRBD1 is a possible D gene (5 bases). The CDR3 has 14 residues. Germline V gives CDR1 SQVTM, CDR2 ANQGSEA. V lost 5 bases, J lost 1 base, and 14 bases lay in between. In DNA form, the CDR3 reads TGCAGCGTTAAGGGACTCCCGCCGAACACTGAAGCTTTCTTT. Its translation: CSVKGLPPNTEAFF.

Comments on this clonotype: A much larger clonotype is one base distant, so this may be a read error. The chain employs TRBV20-1 and TRBJ2-3; D may be TRBD2 (5 bases). The CDR3 has 18 residues. With 3 bases removed from V and 0 bases from J, the gap between germline ends came to 22 bases. The V gene's germline CDR1 is DFQATT and CDR2 SNEGSKA (reference sequence). The CDR3 coding sequence is TGCAGTGCTAGGGGAGTTACGGGGATAGGATATAGCACAGATACGCAGTATTTT. It is translated as CSARGVTGIGYSTDTQYF.

In this sample, this clonotype turned up many times. This chain links TRBV4-3 with TRBJ2-7; 7 bases line up with TRBD2. Germline V CDR1 and CDR2: LGHNA, YSLEER. There are 16 residues in the CDR3. V trimming: 1 base; J trimming: 0 bases; junction bases outside the gene matches: 6. The DNA for the CDR3 is TGCGCCAGCAGCCAAGTAGCCGGGACTACCTCCTACGAGCAGTACTTC. It translates to CASSQVAGTTSYEQYF.

This clonotype was detected ten times or more. The chain carries TRBV11-2 and TRBJ2-1, with D perhaps TRBD1 (5 bases). V lost 1 base, J lost 4 bases, and 11 bases lay in between. Germline V CDR1 and CDR2: SGHAT, FQNNGV. CDR3 length: 15 amino acids. The CDR3 nucleotides read TGTGCCAGCAGCTTAGGTGGCAGGACATACAATGAGCAGTTCTTC. Translating gives CASSLGGRTYNEQFF.

This clonotype showed up many times. This chain uses TRBV2 with TRBJ1-1; 11 bases are shared with TRBD1. Germline V gene sequence: CDR1 SNHLY, CDR2 FYNNEI. Trimming took 6 bases from V and 1 from J; bases not matched to a gene: 4. The CDR3 sequence is 15 residues long. The DNA for the CDR3 is TGTGCCAGCAGGGACAGGGGGCCAAGGAACACTGAAGCTTTCTTT. Amino acid sequence: CASRDRGPRNTEAFF.

As to this clonotype: A read error may produce the germline difference seen at one junction end. This chain joins TRBV11-2 and TRBJ2-7; possibly TRBD2 for D (6 bases). Germline values: CDR1 SGHAT, CDR2 FQNNGV. The CDR3 is made up of 17 amino acids. CDR3 sequence: CASSTHLAGLPSYGQYF. The CDR3 DNA reads TGTGCCAGCAGCACACACCTTGCGGGGCTACCTTCCTACGGGCAGTACTTC.

V is TRBV6-5 and J is TRBJ2-1; no reliable D call. Trimming pared 10 bases from V and 6 bases from J, leaving 16 bases between. The length of the CDR3 is 13 residues. Germline-derived CDR1 and CDR2 are MNHEY and SVGAGI. DNA of the CDR3: TGTGCCAACCGATCGTTCTCTTTCAATGAGCAGTTCTTC. It codes for CANRSFSFNEQFF.

This chain joins TRBV6-6 and TRBJ2-3; D possibly matches TRBD1 or TRBD2 (6 bases each). CDR3 length equals 16 residues. Per the germline V gene, CDR1 is MNHNY and CDR2 is SVGAGI (reference sequence). CDR3: CGSYGEDSFYTDTQYF. The CDR3 DNA sequence: TGTGGCAGTTACGGGGAGGACAGTTTCTACACAGATACGCAGTATTTT.

As for this clonotype: One junction end disagrees with the germline gene, perhaps due to a read error. The chain combines TRBV12-3 or TRBV12-4 with TRBJ2-7, with D possibly matching TRBD1 (6 bases). The CDR3 is 11 amino acids. The DNA of the CDR3 is TGTGGCAGCAGTTTGGGGACATTGGAGTACTTT. As protein: CGSSLGTLEYF.